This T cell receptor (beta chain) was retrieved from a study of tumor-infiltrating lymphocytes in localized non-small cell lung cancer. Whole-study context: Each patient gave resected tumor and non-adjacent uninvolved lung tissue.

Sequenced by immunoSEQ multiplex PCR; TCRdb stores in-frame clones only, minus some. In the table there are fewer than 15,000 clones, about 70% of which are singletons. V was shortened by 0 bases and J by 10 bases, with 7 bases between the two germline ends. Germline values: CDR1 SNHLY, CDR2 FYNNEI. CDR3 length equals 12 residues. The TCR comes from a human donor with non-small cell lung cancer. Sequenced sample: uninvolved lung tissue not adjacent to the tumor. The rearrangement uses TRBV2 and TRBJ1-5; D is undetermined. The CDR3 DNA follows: TGTGCCAGCAGTGAAGCAGGTGTCCCCCAGCATTTT. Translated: CASSEAGVPQHF.